These 24 T cell receptor beta chains were all obtained from the same sample, sequenced in a study of T-cell reconstitution after alpha-beta-depleted transplantation in children. Preparing the TCRbeta library involved the use of unique molecular identifiers. TCRdb redid the calling of the PCR reads with MiXCR, one entry per CDR3 protein. The profile shows about 870,000 distinct CDR3 sequences, less than 20% of them singletons. Specimen: PBMCs, mostly from graft donor cells, collected 360 days after TCRalphabeta/CD19-depleted stem cell transplant. Receptors were obtained from a male patient between 10 and 17 years old who had a stem cell transplant for acute lymphoblastic leukemia, so the T cells may come from the graft donor.

The chain employs TRBV3-1 and TRBJ2-1; unclear D gene. Germline V lookup: CDR1 LGHDT, CDR2 YNNKEL (reference sequence). Trimming cost V 3 bases and J 0 bases, with 15 bases left between them. The length of the CDR3 is 17 residues. CDR3 in amino acids: CASSQGYDWGSYNEQFF. The CDR3 DNA follows: TGTGCCAGCAGCCAGGGTTATGACTGGGGCTCCTACAATGAGCAGTTCTTC.

The chain joins TRBV10-3 to TRBJ2-1; 10 bases align to TRBD2. The germline V gene has CDR1 ENHRY and CDR2 SYGVKD. The CDR3 is 14 residues long. The ends lost 11 bases at V and 5 bases at J; junction bases unmatched: 9. As DNA, the CDR3 is TGTGCCGTATTAGCGGGAGGATACGACAATGAGCAGTTCTTC. Translation: CAVLAGGYDNEQFF.

In its sample, this clonotype was seen a few times. No conserved phenylalanine or tryptophan ends this CDR3, so it is likely a read error. The DNA is left out, because the CDR3 cannot be placed on it with certainty; the CDR3 is given as TCRdb lists it. This sequence joins TRBV11-2 and TRBJ2-3; the table's D gene call, TRBD1, was not cross checked with the DNA. The CDR3 adds up to 8 amino acids, both ends counted. Germline V CDR1 and CDR2: SGHAT, FQNNGV. CDR3 region: CASSSDRL.

This clonotype has more than one count but fewer than ten. The chain has TRBV7-8 and TRBJ2-7; TRBD2 might be the D (6 bases). The CDR3 runs to 14 residues. Germline V gives CDR1 SGHVS, CDR2 FQNEAQ. Deletions cut 5 bases from V and 6 bases from J, with 17 bases between. The CDR3 reads CASSHRDLGGEQYF. In DNA form, the CDR3 reads TGTGCCAGCAGCCACCGGGACTTAGGTGGCGAGCAGTACTTC.

This chain connects TRBV9 to TRBJ2-7, with 9 nucleotides matching TRBD2. The CDR3 has 14 amino acids. Germline-derived CDR1 and CDR2 are SGDLS and YYNGEE. The ends lost 0 bases at V and 6 bases at J; junction bases unmatched: 4. The CDR3 nucleotides are TGTGCCAGCAGCGTAGGCGGGAGGGGGATCGAGCAGTACTTC. Its protein is CASSVGGRGIEQYF.

This clonotype has a handful of counts. The chain joins TRBV25-1 to TRBJ1-2; 7 positions agree with TRBD1. This CDR3 comprises 17 residues. J was trimmed by 6 bases and V by 6 bases; bases with no gene match: 19. Germline lookup yields CDR1 MGHDK and CDR2 SYGVNS. CDR3 bases: TGTGCCAGCAGCGCCCAGGACAGGCGCTTGTACGTTGATGGCTACACCTTC. Its protein is CASSAQDRRLYVDGYTF.

This clonotype was found a few times. The chain uses TRBV7-6 and TRBJ2-3; perhaps TRBD1 as D (6 bases). V lost 5 bases and J lost 0, with 18 bases in between. Germline CDR1 reads SGHVS; CDR2 reads FNYEAQ. The CDR3 has 17 residues. The CDR3: CASSITGHHSSTDTQYF. Here the CDR3 DNA reads TGTGCCAGCAGCATAACAGGGCATCACTCTAGCACAGATACGCAGTATTTT.

This clonotype appeared a few times. J is TRBJ2-6 and V is TRBV6-5; D is undetermined. Germline CDR1 is MNHEY and CDR2 is SVGAGI. Trimming removed 0 bases at V and 1 base at J, with 16 bases between. This CDR3 spans 19 amino acids. DNA for the CDR3: TGTGCCAGCAGTTACTCTGACGGTCCTTACGAGTCTGGGGCCAACGTCCTGACTTTC. Amino acids: CASSYSDGPYESGANVLTF.

As regards this clonotype: A read error may be the cause here, since a much bigger clone is one base away. The chain employs TRBV20-1 and TRBJ1-1; no definite D call. With 0 bases removed from V and 4 bases from J, the gap between germline ends came to 3 bases. The germline CDR1 and CDR2 sequences are DFQATT and SNEGSKA (reference sequence). The CDR3 spans 11 residues. The CDR3 spells CSAREFTEAFF. The CDR3 nucleotides are TGCAGTGCTAGAGAATTCACTGAAGCTTTCTTT.

A word on this clonotype: A much larger clone is a single base away; this may be a read error. This rearrangement joins TRBV6-2 or TRBV6-3 to TRBJ2-7, with TRBD2 identical over 11 bases. Germline loops: CDR1 MNHEY, CDR2 SVGEGT. The CDR3 runs 15 residues. Here the CDR3 reads CVSSDGTSGSYEQYF. Written as DNA, the CDR3 is TGTGTCAGCAGTGACGGGACTAGCGGCTCCTACGAGCAGTACTTC.

Here the CDR3 reads CASRREQFF. In DNA form, the CDR3 reads TGTGCCAGCAGGAGGGAGCAGTTCTTC. The J gene is TRBJ2-1, the V gene TRBV12-3 or TRBV12-4, with D uncertain. The ends were cut back, 6 bases at V and 10 bases at J, with 4 bases in the middle. The CDR3 is made up of 9 amino acids.

This chain uses TRBV20-1 with TRBJ1-2; D may be TRBD1 (6 bases). V was cut by 3 bases and J by 8 bases, with 13 bases left in between. In germline, CDR1 is DFQATT, CDR2 SNEGSKA (reference sequence). The CDR3 runs 12 residues. CDR3 nucleotide sequence: TGCAGTGCTAGGGAACAGGGTGGAGGCTACACCTTC. It yields the protein CSAREQGGGYTF.

This clonotype was counted a few times. The chain employs TRBV6-1 and TRBJ1-1, with unresolved D. CDR1 is MNHNS and CDR2 is SASEGT in the germline V gene. V shed 6 bases and J shed 0 bases, with 14 bases lying between them. This CDR3 is built from 15 residues. DNA for the CDR3: TGTGCCAGCAGGGGGAAGGGAAACATGAACACTGAAGCTTTCTTT. Residues: CASRGKGNMNTEAFF.

V and J are TRBV12-3 or TRBV12-4 and TRBJ2-5, with a tentative D call TRBD2 (6 bases). The CDR3 extends over 14 amino acids. Trimming removed 8 bases at V and 2 bases at J, with 15 bases between. The CDR3 loop reads CASRRAGWQETQYF. The CDR3 DNA is TGTGCCAGCCGTCGAGCGGGCTGGCAAGAGACCCAGTACTTC.

This clonotype was seen many times. This chain connects TRBV5-5 to TRBJ2-1; tentatively, D is TRBD2 (5 bases). Trimming took 5 bases from V and 5 from J, leaving 17 bases between them. The CDR3 runs 15 residues. CDR1 and CDR2 (germline): SGHKS, YYEKEE (reference sequence). The CDR3 sequence is CASSRLGRADNEQFF. CDR3 coding DNA: TGTGCCAGCAGTCGGCTCGGGCGGGCAGACAATGAGCAGTTCTTC.

There are a few counts of this clonotype. This could be a read error, since a much larger clone is one nucleotide away. This chain joins TRBV20-1 and TRBJ2-7; no reliable D call. Germline V gene data show CDR1 as DFQATT and CDR2 as SNEGSKA (reference sequence). V lost 1 base to trimming and J lost 3 bases, with 4 bases between them. The CDR3 sequence is 11 residues long. The CDR3: CSARGDYEQYF. Here the CDR3 DNA reads TGCAGTGCTAGAGGGGACTACGAGCAGTACTTC.

The table lists this clonotype with a few counts. The rearrangement links TRBV12-3 or TRBV12-4 to TRBJ1-4; 7 positions match TRBD1. J lost 7 bases, V lost 7 bases, and 9 bases had no gene match. The CDR3 covers 14 residues. The CDR3 nucleotides are TGTGCCAGCAAGTTGTACCGGGACAGTGAAAAACTGTTTTTT. Translated, it gives CASKLYRDSEKLFF.

This chain links TRBV12-3 or TRBV12-4 with TRBJ2-7, with a possible D match to TRBD2 (6 bases). This CDR3 has 16 amino acids. V lost 3 bases, J lost 2 bases, and 17 bases lay in between. The CDR3 protein is CASSFKPGLVTYEQYF. The CDR3 bases are TGTGCCAGCAGTTTTAAACCGGGACTGGTAACCTACGAGCAGTACTTC.

V gene TRBV20-1 combines with J gene TRBJ2-7, with no clear D. V gave up 0 bases and J gave up 4 bases, with 10 bases separating them. Germline-derived CDR1 and CDR2 are DFQATT and SNEGSKA (reference sequence). The CDR3 is made up of 13 amino acids. The CDR3 DNA reads as TGCAGTGCTAGAGATCGAGGCAGATACGAGCAGTACTTC. Translated, it gives CSARDRGRYEQYF.

This clonotype appeared many times. The CDR3 loop is CASSESDRGRETQYF. The CDR3 region has the DNA TGCGCCAGCAGTGAGTCGGACAGGGGCAGGGAGACCCAGTACTTC. The J gene is TRBJ2-5, the V gene TRBV10-2; 9 positions agree with TRBD1. CDR1 is WSHSY and CDR2 is SAAADI in the germline V gene. This CDR3 region has 15 residues. V gave up 0 bases and J gave up 5 bases; unmatched junction bases: 4.

The chain links TRBV29-1 to TRBJ2-1, with D perhaps TRBD2 (7 bases). This CDR3 contains 12 residues. V shed 0 bases and J shed 15 bases, with 15 bases lying between them. Looked up from germline, CDR1 is SQVTM and CDR2 is ANQGSEA. Here the CDR3 DNA reads TGCAGCGTTGAAGAGGGGTTGGGGGGGCGGTTCTTC. Amino acids: CSVEEGLGGRFF.

This clonotype was detected a few times. The J gene is TRBJ2-1, the V gene TRBV2, with TRBD2 identical over 9 bases. This CDR3 has 16 amino acids. The V gene's germline CDR1 is SNHLY and CDR2 FYNNEI. V shed 3 bases, J shed 5 bases, and the junction held 8 bases outside the gene matches. The CDR3 reads CASSDIAGGKHNEQFF. CDR3 bases: TGTGCCAGCAGTGACATCGCGGGAGGGAAACACAATGAGCAGTTCTTC.

This chain links TRBV29-1 with TRBJ2-1; perhaps TRBD2 as D (6 bases). CDR1 is SQVTM, CDR2 ANQGSEA, per germline. The CDR3 is 15 amino acids. Between the trimmed V and J ends, which lost 8 bases and 1 base, there was a span of 18 bases. DNA for the CDR3: TGCAGCATTGCGGGGAGGTTGACTTCCTACAATGAGCAGTTCTTC. Its translation: CSIAGRLTSYNEQFF.

This rearrangement joins TRBV2 to TRBJ2-7, with 11 bases that match TRBD2. CDR1 is SNHLY and CDR2 is FYNNEI in the germline V gene. This CDR3 comprises 16 residues. V dropped 2 bases and J dropped 6; count of bases not matched to a gene: 9. Written as DNA, the CDR3 is TGTGCCAGCAGTGAACAGCTAGCGGGAGGTTCCGCCGAGCAGTACTTC. As protein: CASSEQLAGGSAEQYF. Full variable domain (missing parts from reference TRBV2 and TRBJ2-7): EPEVTQTPSHQVTQMGQEVILRCVPISNHLYFYWYRQILGQKVEFLVSFYNNEISEKSEIFDDQFSVERPDGSNFTLKIRSTKLEDSAMYFCASSEQLAGGSAEQYFGPGTRLTVT.